This T cell receptor (beta chain) was captured in a study of cytomegalovirus exposure and HLA in healthy donors. General study findings and limits: The listing of about 150 TCR beta chains classed them as cytomegalovirus-associated. Presence/absence analyses assumed roughly uniform sequencing depth across donors, which may not hold. TCR beta V- and J-gene trimming was later associated with a missense DCLRE1C variant. The likely explanation for a cluster of highly shared sequence variants was sequencing artifact.

About this clone itself: Its antigen is as yet unknown.

V lost 4 bases, J lost 2 bases, and 11 bases lay in between. Germline assignment: CDR1 SGHVS and CDR2 FQNEAQ. The CDR3 sequence is 14 residues long. In the PCR, 60 Vbeta and 13 Jbeta primers were used. The method was immunoSEQ multiplex PCR; TCRdb's version includes in-frame clones alone and lacks a portion of them. In all, the sample yields some 130,000 clones. The rearrangement uses TRBV7-8 and TRBJ1-2, with D tentatively TRBD1 (5 bases). Sequencing used PBMCs. This TCR was recovered from a man in his late teens or twenties in good health and CMV-seronegative. CDR3 sequence reads: CASSSRQPNYGYTF. Written as DNA, the CDR3 is TGTGCCAGCAGCTCACGACAGCCGAACTATGGCTACACCTTC.